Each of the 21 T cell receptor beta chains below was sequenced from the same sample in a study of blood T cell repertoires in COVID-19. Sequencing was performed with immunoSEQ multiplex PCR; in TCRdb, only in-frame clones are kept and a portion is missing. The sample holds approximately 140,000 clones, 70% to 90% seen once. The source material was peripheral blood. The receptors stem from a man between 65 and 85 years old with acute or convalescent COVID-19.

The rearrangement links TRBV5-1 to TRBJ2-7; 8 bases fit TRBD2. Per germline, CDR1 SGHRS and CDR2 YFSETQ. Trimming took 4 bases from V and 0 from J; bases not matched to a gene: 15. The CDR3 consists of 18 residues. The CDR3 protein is CASSPSRGGAGSSYEQYF. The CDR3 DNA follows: TGCGCCAGCAGCCCCTCACGGGGGGGAGCGGGCAGCTCCTACGAGCAGTACTTC.

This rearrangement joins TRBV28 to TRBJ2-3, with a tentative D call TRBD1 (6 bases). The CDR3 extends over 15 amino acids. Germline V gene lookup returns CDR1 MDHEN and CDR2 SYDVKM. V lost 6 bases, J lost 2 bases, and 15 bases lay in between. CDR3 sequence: CASSPTGQPTDTQYF. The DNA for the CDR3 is TGTGCCAGCAGCCCAACCGGACAGCCCACAGATACGCAGTATTTT.

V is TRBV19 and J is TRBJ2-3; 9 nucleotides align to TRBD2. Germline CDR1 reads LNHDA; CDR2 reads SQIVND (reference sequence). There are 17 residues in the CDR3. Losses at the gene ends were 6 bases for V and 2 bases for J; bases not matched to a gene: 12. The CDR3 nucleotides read TGTGCCAGTAGCCCCGATCTAGCGGGGACGGACACAGATACGCAGTATTTT. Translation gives CASSPDLAGTDTDTQYF.

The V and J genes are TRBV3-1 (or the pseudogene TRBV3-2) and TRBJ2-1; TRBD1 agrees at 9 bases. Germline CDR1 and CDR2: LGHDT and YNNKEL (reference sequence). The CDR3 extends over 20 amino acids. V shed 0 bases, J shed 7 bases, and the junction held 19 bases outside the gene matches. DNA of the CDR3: TGTGCCAGCAGCCAAGATCTTAGGACAGGGGTGTCGGGCAGCGGTAATGAGCAGTTCTTC. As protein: CASSQDLRTGVSGSGNEQFF.

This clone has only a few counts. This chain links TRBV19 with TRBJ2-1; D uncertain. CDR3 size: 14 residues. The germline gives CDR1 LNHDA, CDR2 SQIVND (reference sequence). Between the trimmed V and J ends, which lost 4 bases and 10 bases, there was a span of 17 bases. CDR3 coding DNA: TGTGCCAGTAGTACCGCAAGCATCCCAGCGGAGCAGTTCTTC. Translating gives CASSTASIPAEQFF.

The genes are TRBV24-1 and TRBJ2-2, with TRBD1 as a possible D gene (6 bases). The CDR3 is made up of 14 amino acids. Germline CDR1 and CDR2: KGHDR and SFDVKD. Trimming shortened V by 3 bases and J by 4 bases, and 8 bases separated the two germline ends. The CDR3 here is CATSDGQPTGELFF. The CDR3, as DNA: TGTGCCACCAGTGATGGACAGCCCACCGGGGAGCTGTTTTTT.

CDR3 DNA sequence: TGTGCCAGCAGTTTCACTAGCGGGAGGGCGGCTGAGCAGTTCTTC. Protein sequence: CASSFTSGRAAEQFF. V and J are TRBV27 and TRBJ2-1, with 13 bases aligning to TRBD2. The CDR3 runs 15 residues. J was trimmed by 9 bases and V by 3 bases; bases with no gene match: 5. CDR1 is MNHEY and CDR2 is SMNVEV in the germline V gene (reference sequence).

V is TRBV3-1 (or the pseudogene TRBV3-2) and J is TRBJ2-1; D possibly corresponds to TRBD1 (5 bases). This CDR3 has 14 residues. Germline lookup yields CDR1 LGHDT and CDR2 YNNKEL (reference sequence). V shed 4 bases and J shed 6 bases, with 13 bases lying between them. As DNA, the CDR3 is TGTGCCAGCAGCCGGGCCTATAGGGGCAATGAGCAGTTCTTC. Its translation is CASSRAYRGNEQFF.

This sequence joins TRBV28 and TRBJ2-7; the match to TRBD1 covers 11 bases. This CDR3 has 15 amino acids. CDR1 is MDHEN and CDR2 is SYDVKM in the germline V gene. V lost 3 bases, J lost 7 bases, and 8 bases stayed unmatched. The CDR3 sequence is CASSLGDRGVFEQYF. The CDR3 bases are TGTGCCAGCAGTTTGGGGGACAGGGGGGTGTTTGAGCAGTACTTC.

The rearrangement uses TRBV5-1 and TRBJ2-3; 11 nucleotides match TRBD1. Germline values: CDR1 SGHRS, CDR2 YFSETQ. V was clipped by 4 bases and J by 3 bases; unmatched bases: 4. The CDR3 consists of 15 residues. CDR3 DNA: TGCGCCAGCAGCCCCCGGGACAGGGGGACAGATACGCAGTATTTT. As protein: CASSPRDRGTDTQYF.

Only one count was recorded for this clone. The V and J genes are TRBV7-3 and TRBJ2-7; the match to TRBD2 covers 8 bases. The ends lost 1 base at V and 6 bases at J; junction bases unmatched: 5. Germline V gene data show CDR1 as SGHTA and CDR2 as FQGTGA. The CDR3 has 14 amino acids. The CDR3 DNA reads TGTGCCAGCAGCTTAAATCCCGGGACTAGCGAGCAGTACTTC. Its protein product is CASSLNPGTSEQYF.

The CDR3 is CASYSGTGRYGYTF. Here the CDR3 DNA reads TGTGCCAGTTATTCCGGGACAGGGCGCTATGGCTACACCTTC. The chain links TRBV28 to TRBJ1-2, with 9 nucleotides matching TRBD1. CDR1 and CDR2 (germline): MDHEN, SYDVKM. V lost 9 bases to trimming and J lost 4 bases; unmatched junction nucleotides: 9. This CDR3 is 14 amino acids long.

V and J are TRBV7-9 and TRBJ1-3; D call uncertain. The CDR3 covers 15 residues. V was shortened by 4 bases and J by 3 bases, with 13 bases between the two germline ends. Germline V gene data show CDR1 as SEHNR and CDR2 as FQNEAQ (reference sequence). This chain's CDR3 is CASSSAWADGNTIYF. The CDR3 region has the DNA TGTGCCAGCAGCTCCGCGTGGGCAGATGGAAACACCATATATTTT.

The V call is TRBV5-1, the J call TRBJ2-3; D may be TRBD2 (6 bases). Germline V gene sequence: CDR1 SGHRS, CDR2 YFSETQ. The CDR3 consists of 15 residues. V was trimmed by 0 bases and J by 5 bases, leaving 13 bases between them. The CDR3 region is CASSLVAANIDTQYF. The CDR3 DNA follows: TGCGCCAGCAGCTTGGTAGCGGCGAACATAGATACGCAGTATTTT.

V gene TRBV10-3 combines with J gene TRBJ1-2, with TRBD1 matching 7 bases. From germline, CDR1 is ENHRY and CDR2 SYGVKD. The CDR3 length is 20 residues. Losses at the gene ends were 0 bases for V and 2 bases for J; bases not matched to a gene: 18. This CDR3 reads CAISESLTPGTASNNYGYTF. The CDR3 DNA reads TGTGCCATCAGTGAGTCACTCACACCCGGGACAGCGAGTAACAACTATGGCTACACCTTC.

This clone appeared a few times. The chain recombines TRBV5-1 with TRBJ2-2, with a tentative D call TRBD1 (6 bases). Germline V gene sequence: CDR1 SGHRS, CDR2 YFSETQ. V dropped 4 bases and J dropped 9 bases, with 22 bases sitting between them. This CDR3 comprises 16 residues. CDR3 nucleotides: TGCGCCAGCAGCCCTCCCGTGGGGGCCACAGGCCGGGAGCTGTTTTTT. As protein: CASSPPVGATGRELFF.

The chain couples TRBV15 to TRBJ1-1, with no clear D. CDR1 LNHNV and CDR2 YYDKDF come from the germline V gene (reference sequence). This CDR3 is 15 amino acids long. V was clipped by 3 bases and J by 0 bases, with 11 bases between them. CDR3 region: CATSRPRGVNTEAFF. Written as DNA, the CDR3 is TGTGCCACCAGCAGGCCCCGAGGAGTGAACACTGAAGCTTTCTTT. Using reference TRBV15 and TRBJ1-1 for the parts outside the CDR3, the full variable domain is DAMVIQNPRYQVTQFGKPVTLSCSQTLNHNVMYWYQQKSSQAPKLLFHYYDKDFNNEADTPDNFQSRRPNTSFCFLDIRSPGLGDTAMYLCATSRPRGVNTEAFFGQGTRLTVV.

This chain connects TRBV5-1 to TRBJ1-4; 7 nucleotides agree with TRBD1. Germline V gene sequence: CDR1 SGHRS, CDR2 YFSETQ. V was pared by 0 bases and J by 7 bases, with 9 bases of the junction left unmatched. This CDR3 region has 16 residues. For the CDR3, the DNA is TGCGCCAGCAGCTTGGGAATATTGACAGGGATTGAAAAACTGTTTTTT. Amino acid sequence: CASSLGILTGIEKLFF.

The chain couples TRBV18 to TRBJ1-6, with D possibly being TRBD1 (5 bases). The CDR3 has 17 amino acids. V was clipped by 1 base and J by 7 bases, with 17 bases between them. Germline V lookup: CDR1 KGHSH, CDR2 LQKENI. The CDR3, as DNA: TGTGCCAGCTCACCACTGGACACCCTGTCGAGGAATTCACCCCTCCACTTT. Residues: CASSPLDTLSRNSPLHF.

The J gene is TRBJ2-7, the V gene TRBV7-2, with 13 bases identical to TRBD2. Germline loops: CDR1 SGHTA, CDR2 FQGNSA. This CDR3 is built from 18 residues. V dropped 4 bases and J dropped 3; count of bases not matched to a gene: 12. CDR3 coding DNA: TGTGCCAGCAGCTGGGGGACTAGCGGGACCTCCCTAATCTACGAGCAGTACTTC. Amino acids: CASSWGTSGTSLIYEQYF.

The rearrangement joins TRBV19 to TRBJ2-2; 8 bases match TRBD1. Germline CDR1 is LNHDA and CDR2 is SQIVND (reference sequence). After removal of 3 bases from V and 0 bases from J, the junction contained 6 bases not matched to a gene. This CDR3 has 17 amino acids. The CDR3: CASSIPPGQANTGELFF. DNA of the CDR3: TGTGCCAGTAGTATCCCCCCGGGACAGGCGAACACCGGGGAGCTGTTTTTT.